Ten or more counts support the clone carrying this TCR beta chain. The antigen is undetermined. About 480 ng RNA was reverse transcribed with alpha and beta constant-region primers. Using multiplexing indices, alpha and beta chain libraries were generated apart by chain-specific third strand synthesis. Two random hexamers, added before amplification and joined, formed each molecule's 12-nucleotide barcode. Each CDR3 protein gets one entry after TCRdb re-called the 5' RACE reads with MiXCR. In the table there are some 25,000 distinct CDR3 sequences, about 9% of which are singletons. Whole blood was used without fractionation, so all unsorted peripheral T cells were included. The V end lost 5 bases, the J end lost 7 bases, and 18 bases lay between the germline ends. The length of the CDR3 is 15 residues. Germline V gene data show CDR1 as SGHVS and CDR2 as FQNEAQ. This specimen belongs to a study of HIV-infected patients and healthy controls. Study-level results: During therapy, HIV-associated CDR3s fell significantly in frequency, while CMV-associated CDR3s did not change significantly. Eight alpha and eight beta V genes differed significantly in mean usage between HIV-infected patients and controls. No HLA typing of donors was done in this study.

V is TRBV7-8 and J is TRBJ1-5, with D possibly TRBD1 on 5 matching bases. This receptor was obtained from an adult in good health. The sequenced sample was blood. CDR3 amino acids: CASSTAGRLRQPQHF. The CDR3 DNA sequence: TGTGCCAGCAGCACCGCGGGGCGCCTCCGGCAGCCCCAGCATTTT. Full variable domain (rest looked up from reference TRBV7-8 and TRBJ1-5): GAGVSQSPRYKVAKRGQDVALRCDPISGHVSLFWYQQALGQGPEFLTYFQNEAQLDKSGLPSDRFFAERPEGSVSTLKIQRTQQEDSAVYLCASSTAGRLRQPQHFGDGTRLSIL.